The present entry profiles one TCR beta chain with its context. Its antigen remains unknown. The data originate from a study of T cell responses to AZD1222 COVID-19 vaccine. TCRdb's table, derived via immunoSEQ multiplex PCR, lists solely in-frame clones and lacks some. The table shows roughly 120,000 clones, with around 87% occurring only once. Study-level findings and limits: With two AZD1222 doses given, Spike-specific TCR breadth and depth both rose. The CD4 TCRs associated with vaccination extended across spike and predominated at 160-218 and 743-854.

The clonotype was recovered from an adult who received the AZD1222 COVID-19 vaccine. Sample: peripheral blood, taken 28 days after the second AZD1222 dose.

In DNA, the CDR3 is TGCAGTGTACAGGAATACAATGAGCAGTTCTTC. Its protein product is CSVQEYNEQFF. The chain couples TRBV20-1 to TRBJ2-1, with D tentatively TRBD1 (5 bases). Looked up from germline, CDR1 is DFQATT and CDR2 is SNEGSKA (reference sequence). Trimming pared 7 bases from V and 4 bases from J, leaving 8 bases between. The CDR3 is 11 residues long.